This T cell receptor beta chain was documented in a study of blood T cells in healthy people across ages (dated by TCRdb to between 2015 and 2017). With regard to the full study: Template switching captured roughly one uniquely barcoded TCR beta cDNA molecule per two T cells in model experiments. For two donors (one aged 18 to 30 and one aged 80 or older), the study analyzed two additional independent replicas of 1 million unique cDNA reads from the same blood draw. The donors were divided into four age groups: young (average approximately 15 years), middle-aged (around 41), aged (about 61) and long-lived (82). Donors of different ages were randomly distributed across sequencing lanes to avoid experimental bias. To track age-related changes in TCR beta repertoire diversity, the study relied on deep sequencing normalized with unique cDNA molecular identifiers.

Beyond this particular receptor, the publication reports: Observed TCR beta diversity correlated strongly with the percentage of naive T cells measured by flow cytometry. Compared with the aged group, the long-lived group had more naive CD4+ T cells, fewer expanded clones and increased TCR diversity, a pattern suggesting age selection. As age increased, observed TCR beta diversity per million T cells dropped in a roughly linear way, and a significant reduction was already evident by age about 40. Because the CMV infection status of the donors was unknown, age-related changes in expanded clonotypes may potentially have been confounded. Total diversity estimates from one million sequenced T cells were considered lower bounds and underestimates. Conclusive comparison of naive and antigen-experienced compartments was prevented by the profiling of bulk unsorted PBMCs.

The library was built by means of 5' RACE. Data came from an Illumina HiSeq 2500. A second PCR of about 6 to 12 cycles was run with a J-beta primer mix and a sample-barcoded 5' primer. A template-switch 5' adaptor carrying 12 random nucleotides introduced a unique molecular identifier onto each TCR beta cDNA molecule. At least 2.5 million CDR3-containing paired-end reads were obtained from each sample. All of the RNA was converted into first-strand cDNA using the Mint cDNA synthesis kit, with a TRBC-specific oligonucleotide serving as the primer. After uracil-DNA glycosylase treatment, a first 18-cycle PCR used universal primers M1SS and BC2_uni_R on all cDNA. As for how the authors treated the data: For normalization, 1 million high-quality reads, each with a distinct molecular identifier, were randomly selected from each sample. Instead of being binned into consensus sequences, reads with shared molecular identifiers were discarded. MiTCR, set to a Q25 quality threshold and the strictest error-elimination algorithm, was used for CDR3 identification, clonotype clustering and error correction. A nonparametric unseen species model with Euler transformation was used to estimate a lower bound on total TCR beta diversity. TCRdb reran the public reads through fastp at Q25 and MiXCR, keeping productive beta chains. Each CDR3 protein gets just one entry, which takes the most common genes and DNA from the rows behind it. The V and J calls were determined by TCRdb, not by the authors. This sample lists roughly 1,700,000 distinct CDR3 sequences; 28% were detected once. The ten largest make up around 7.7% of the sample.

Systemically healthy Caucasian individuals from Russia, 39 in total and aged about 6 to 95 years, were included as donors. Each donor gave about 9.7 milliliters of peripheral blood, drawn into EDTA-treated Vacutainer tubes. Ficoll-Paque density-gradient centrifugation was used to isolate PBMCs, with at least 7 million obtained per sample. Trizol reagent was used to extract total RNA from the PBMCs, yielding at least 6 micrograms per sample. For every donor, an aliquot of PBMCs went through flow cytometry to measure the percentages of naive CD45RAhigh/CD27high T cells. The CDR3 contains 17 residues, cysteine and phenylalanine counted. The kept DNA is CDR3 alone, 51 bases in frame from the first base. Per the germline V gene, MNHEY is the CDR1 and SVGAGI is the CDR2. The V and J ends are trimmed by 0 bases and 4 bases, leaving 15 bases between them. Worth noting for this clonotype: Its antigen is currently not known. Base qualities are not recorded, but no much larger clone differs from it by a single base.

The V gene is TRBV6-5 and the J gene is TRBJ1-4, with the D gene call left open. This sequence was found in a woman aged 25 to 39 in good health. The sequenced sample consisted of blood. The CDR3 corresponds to CASSYSKQYNINEKLFF. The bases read TGTGCCAGCAGTTACTCGAAACAGTACAACATTAATGAAAAACTGTTTTTT.